The source of this T cell receptor (beta chain) is a study of CD8 T cells in Susac syndrome. Background on the study: Patients with Susac syndrome who were sequenced included over five with active disease and eight in remission.

The RNA, about 0.45 to 1 ug, was put through reverse transcription using random hexamers. Multiplex PCR with immunoSEQ amplified the TCR beta CDR3 across 54 Vbeta and 13 Jbeta. In TCRdb, the immunoSEQ multiplex PCR reads were re-called with MiXCR into one record per CDR3 protein. This table holds more than 150,000 distinct CDR3 sequences, 90% to 96% found once. This CDR3 spans 11 amino acids. V was clipped by 3 bases and J by 8 bases, with 7 bases between them. Germline-derived CDR1 and CDR2 are LGHDT and YNNKEL (reference sequence). Sequencing of TCR beta covered CD8+ and CD4+ T cells obtained from blood.

The chain couples TRBV3-1 to TRBJ1-2; unclear D gene. Sequencing was done on a sample of CD4+ T cells from PBMCs. The sequence was obtained from a human donor with Susac syndrome. The CDR3 loop reads CASSHGEGYTF. CDR3 DNA: TGTGCCAGCAGCCATGGGGAGGGCTACACCTTC.